The clone carrying this T cell receptor beta chain was detected a few times. CDR3 length equals 13 residues. Looked up from germline, CDR1 is SNHLY and CDR2 is FYNNEI. V was trimmed by 4 bases and J by 2 bases, leaving 6 bases between them. The sample originates from a study of T cells in Graves' hyperthyroidism and ophthalmopathy. The CDR3 regions of TCR beta were amplified from RNA transcripts. First-round RT-PCR targeting the TCR CDR3 was performed with the HTBI primer set. TCRdb re-called the multiplex PCR reads with MiXCR, one entry per CDR3 protein. The table has about 350,000 distinct CDR3 sequences, about 15% seen once; the top ten hold 34%. Hyperthyroidism patients were newly diagnosed, had disease duration under 2 months, and were aged 18 to 65 years. On the basis of clinical symptoms, serum thyroxine and TRAb, thyroid ultrasound and orbital computed tomography, diagnoses were made.

Sequencing was carried out using blood. This sequence was found in a woman in her thirties with Graves' hyperthyroidism that later progressed to Graves' ophthalmopathy. V is TRBV2 and J is TRBJ1-3; D is uncertain. In DNA form, the CDR3 reads TGTGCCAGCAGTGGTTCGCCTGGAAACACCATATATTTT. Translation: CASSGSPGNTIYF. Full variable domain (outside the CDR3, taken from reference TRBV2 and TRBJ1-3): EPEVTQTPSHQVTQMGQEVILRCVPISNHLYFYWYRQILGQKVEFLVSFYNNEISEKSEIFDDQFSVERPDGSNFTLKIRSTKLEDSAMYFCASSGSPGNTIYFGEGSWLTVV.